This T cell receptor (beta chain) was retrieved from a study of blood T cell repertoires in COVID-19 (dated by TCRdb to the early 2020s). In the study overall: Recovered participants in ImmuneRACE Cohort 3 were defined as having two consecutive negative NP/OP PCR tests, clearance from a healthcare professional, or resolution of symptoms. Collaborator samples came from the United States, Italy and Spain and covered acute and convalescent phases of COVID-19. The prospective study material was composed of cDNA or gDNA derived from T cells, B-cell-depleted T cells, or PBMCs. Subjects who had been exposed to COVID-19, were actively infected with it, or had recovered from it provided the deeply sampled blood TCRbeta repertoires that made up the dataset. A freely available public database, intended as a resource for researchers studying the immune response to SARS-CoV-2, is where the repertoires were released. Samples were obtained from the ongoing ImmuneRACE study (first 160 participants) and from about 1,300 subjects provided by 6 global collaborators. A de-identified subject ID, COVID-19 status, age in years and sex were almost always included in the sample metadata. HLA class I and class II types, where available, came from metadata supplied by the sample provider rather than from assay-based typing. Here is what the overall study found, with its caveats: How much clinical and demographic metadata was included differed by source and by participant, and the metadata was provided uncurated.

Participants in the prospective study were aged about 18 to 95 years, lived in over 20 United States geographic areas, and enrolled through a virtual design. In the prospective study, cohorts were assigned on the basis of participant-reported clinical history obtained from a screening survey and a study questionnaire. Mobile phlebotomists in the prospective study collected whole blood, serum and a nasopharyngeal or oropharyngeal swab from every participant. Prospective study participants could optionally give additional blood draws and questionnaires over an approximately two-month period. Before DNA extraction, blood samples from the prospective study were shipped at room temperature or frozen. TCRbeta CDR3 regions were amplified from genomic DNA by means of the immunoSEQ Assay, a bias-controlled multiplex PCR. Processing in the source paper ran as follows. Within the assay, amplification of reference gene primers was used to estimate how many nucleated cells each sample contained. To quantify the absolute abundance of each unique TCRbeta CDR3 rearrangement, sequence reads were collapsed and filtered. Productive Simpson clonality was computed per sample as the square root of Simpson's diversity index over productive rearrangements. The source is immuneACCESS, and TCRdb retained only in-frame sequences with V and J called. Part of the clones is not carried over; for the studies checked, unresolved V genes explain less than half of this, and the remainder is unexplained. The V and J calls and clone size were taken over from that table, and D and trimming were inferred from the DNA. The sample table records roughly 210,000 clones; roughly 91% of these occur just once. The top ten clones comprise approximately 7.2% of the sample.

About this clone itself: The clone's antigen remains unknown. No qualities accompany the bases; no much larger clone lies one base away.

The junction carries 14 bases between V and J, which are trimmed by 0 bases and 6 bases respectively. From its cysteine to its phenylalanine, the CDR3 spans 15 amino acids. Of the read, only the CDR3 DNA is kept; its 45 bases are in frame from base 1. The germline V gene (reference sequence) specifies LNHNV as CDR1 and YYDKDF as CDR2. The chain was built from TRBV15 and TRBJ1-1; a weak D assignment points to TRBD1 (6 bases agree). The sequenced sample consisted of PBMCs or T cells enriched from blood (not recorded which). The sequence derives from a man aged 30 to 39 in a cohort exposed to, infected with or recovered from COVID-19 (not recorded which). The DNA reads TGTGCCACCAGCAGAGATCGAAGGGGGTTTTCTGAAGCTTTCTTT. This is translated as CATSRDRRGFSEAFF.